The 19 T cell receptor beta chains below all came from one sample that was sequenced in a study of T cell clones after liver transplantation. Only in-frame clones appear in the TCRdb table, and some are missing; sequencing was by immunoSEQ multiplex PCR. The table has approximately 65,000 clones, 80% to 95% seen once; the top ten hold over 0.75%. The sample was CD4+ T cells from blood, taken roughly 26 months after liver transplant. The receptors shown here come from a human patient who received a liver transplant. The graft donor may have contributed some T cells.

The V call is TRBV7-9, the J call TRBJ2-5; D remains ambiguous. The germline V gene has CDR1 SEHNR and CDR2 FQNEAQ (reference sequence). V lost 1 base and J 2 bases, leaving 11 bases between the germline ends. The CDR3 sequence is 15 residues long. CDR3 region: CASSLGPGVQETQYF. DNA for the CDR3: TGTGCCAGCAGCTTAGGGCCGGGCGTACAAGAGACCCAGTACTTC.

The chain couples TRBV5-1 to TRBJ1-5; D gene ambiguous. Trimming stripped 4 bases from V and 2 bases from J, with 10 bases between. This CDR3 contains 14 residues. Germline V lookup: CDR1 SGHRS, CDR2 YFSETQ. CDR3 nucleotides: TGCGCCAGCAGCCCCGCGGGCGGCAATCAGCCCCAGCATTTT. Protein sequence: CASSPAGGNQPQHF.

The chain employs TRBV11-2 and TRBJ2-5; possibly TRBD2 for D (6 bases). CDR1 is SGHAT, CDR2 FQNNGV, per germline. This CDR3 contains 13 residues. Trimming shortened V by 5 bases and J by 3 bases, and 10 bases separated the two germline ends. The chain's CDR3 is CASSRRAEETQYF. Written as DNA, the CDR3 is TGTGCCAGCAGCCGGAGGGCAGAAGAGACCCAGTACTTC.

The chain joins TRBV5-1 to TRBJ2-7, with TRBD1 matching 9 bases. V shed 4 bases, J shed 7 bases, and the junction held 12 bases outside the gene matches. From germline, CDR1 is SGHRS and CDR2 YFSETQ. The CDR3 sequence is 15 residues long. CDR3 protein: CASSTIPGQGIEQYF. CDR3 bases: TGCGCCAGCAGCACAATACCGGGACAGGGAATTGAGCAGTACTTC.

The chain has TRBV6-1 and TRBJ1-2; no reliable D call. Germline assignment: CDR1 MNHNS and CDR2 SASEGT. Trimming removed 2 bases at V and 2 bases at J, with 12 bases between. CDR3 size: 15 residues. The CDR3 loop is CASSESWGPNYGYTF. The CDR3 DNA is TGTGCCAGCAGTGAATCCTGGGGTCCCAACTATGGCTACACCTTC.

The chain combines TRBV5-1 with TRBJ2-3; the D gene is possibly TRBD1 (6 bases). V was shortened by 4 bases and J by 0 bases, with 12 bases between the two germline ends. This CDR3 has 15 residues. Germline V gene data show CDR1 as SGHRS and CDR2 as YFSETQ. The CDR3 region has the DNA TGCGCCAGCAGCGGACGGGACACGAGCACAGATACGCAGTATTTT. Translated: CASSGRDTSTDTQYF.

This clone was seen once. The CDR3 loop reads CASRGQPNTEAFF. The CDR3 DNA follows: TGTGCCAGCAGGGGACAGCCGAACACTGAAGCTTTCTTT. This chain uses TRBV2 with TRBJ1-1; 7 bases fit TRBD1. CDR3 length: 13 residues. Germline assignment: CDR1 SNHLY and CDR2 FYNNEI. Losses at the gene ends were 6 bases for V and 1 base for J; bases not matched to a gene: 2. Variable domain in full (rest from reference TRBV2 and TRBJ1-1): EPEVTQTPSHQVTQMGQEVILRCVPISNHLYFYWYRQILGQKVEFLVSFYNNEISEKSEIFDDQFSVERPDGSNFTLKIRSTKLEDSAMYFCASRGQPNTEAFFGQGTRLTVV.

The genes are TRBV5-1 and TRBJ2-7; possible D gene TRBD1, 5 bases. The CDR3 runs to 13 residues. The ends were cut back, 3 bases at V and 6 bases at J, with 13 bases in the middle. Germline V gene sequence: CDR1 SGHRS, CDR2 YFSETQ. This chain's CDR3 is CASSSGPTSEQYF. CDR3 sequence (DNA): TGCGCCAGCAGCTCAGGGCCTACCTCCGAGCAGTACTTC.

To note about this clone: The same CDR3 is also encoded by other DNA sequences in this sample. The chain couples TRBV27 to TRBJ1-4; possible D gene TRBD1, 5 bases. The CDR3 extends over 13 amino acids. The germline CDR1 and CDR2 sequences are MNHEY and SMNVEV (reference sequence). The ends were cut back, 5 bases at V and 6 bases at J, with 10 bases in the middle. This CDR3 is CASSGGGHEKLFF. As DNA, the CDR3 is TGTGCCAGCAGTGGGGGGGGACATGAAAAACTGTTTTTT.

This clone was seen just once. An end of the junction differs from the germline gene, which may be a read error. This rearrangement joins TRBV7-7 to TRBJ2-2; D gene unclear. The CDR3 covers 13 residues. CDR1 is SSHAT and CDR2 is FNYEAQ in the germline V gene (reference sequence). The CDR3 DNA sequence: TGTGCTAGCAGCTCGACCGTCACCGGGGAGCTGTTTTTT. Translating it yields CASSSTVTGELFF.

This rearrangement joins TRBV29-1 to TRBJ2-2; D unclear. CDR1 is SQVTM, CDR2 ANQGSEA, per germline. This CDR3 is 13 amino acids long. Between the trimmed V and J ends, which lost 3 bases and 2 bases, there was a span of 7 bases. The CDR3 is CSVDTQNTGELFF. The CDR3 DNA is TGCAGCGTTGACACGCAAAACACCGGGGAGCTGTTTTTT.

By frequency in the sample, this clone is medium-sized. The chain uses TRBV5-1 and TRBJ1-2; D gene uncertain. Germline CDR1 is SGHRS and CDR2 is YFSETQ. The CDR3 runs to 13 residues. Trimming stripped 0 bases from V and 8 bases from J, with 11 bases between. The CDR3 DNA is TGCGCCAGCAGCTTGGCGGTCGGGGAAGGCTACACCTTC. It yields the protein CASSLAVGEGYTF.

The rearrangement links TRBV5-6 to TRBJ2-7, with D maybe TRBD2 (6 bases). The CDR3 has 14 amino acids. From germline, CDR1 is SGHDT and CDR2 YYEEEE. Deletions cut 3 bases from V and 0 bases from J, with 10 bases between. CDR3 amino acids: CASSWGLISYEQYF. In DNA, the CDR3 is TGTGCCAGCAGCTGGGGACTGATCTCCTACGAGCAGTACTTC.

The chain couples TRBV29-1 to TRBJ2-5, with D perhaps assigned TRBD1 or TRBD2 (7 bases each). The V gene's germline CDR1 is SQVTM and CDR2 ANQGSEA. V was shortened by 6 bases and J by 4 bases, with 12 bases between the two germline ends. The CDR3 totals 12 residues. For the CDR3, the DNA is TGCAGCGTGGGGGGGACAGCAGAGACCCAGTACTTC. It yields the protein CSVGGTAETQYF. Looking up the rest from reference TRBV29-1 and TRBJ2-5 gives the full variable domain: SAVISQKPSRDICQRGTSLTIQCQVDSQVTMMFWYRQQPGQSLTLIATANQGSEATYESGFVIDKFPISRPNLTFSTLTVSNMSPEDSSIYLCSVGGTAETQYFGPGTRLLVL.

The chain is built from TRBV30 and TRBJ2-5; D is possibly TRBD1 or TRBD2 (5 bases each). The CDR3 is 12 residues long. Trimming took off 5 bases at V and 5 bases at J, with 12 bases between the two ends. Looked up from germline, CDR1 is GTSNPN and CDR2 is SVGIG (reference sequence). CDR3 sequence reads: CAWGGGAETQYF. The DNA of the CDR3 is TGTGCCTGGGGGGGTGGGGCGGAGACCCAGTACTTC.

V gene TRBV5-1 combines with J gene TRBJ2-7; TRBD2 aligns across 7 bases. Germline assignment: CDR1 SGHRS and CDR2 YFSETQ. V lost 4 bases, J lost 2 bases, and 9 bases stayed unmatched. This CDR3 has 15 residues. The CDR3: CASSPSGLGTYEQYF. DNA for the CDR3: TGCGCCAGCAGCCCGTCCGGACTAGGTACCTACGAGCAGTACTTC.

As DNA, the CDR3 is TGCGCCAGCAGAGGCAGGGGGCGGAGGAATGAGCAGTTCTTC. This encodes CASRGRGRRNEQFF. J is TRBJ2-1 and V is TRBV23-1, with 8 positions matching TRBD1. TRBV23-1 is sorted into the ORF group, with uncertain function. V gave up 6 bases and J gave up 7 bases; unmatched junction bases: 8. The CDR3 extends over 14 amino acids.

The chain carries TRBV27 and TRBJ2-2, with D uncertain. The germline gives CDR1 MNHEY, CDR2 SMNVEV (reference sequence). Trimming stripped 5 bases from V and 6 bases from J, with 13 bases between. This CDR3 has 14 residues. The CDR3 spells CASSPTQVPGELFF. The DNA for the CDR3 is TGTGCCAGCAGTCCCACTCAGGTACCCGGGGAGCTGTTTTTT.

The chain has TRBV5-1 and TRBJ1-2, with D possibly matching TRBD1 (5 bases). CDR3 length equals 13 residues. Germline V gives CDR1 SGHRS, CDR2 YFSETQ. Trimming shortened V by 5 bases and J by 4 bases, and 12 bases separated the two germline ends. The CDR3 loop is CASRHRQPYGYTF. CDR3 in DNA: TGCGCCAGCAGACACAGACAGCCCTATGGCTACACCTTC.